This TCR beta chain stems from a study of T cell repertoires in cytomegalovirus infection. Overall study: CMV infection plus the matching HLA type was flagged by public TCR beta signatures. Study-level findings and limits: What dominated the ex vivo response were HLA-C-restricted CMV-specific TCR beta clonotypes. Based on cumulative public TCR beta family frequency, carriers of CMV plus the relevant HLA were identified.

A remark on this clonotype: The antigen remains undetermined.

MiXCR, run by TCRdb on the reads, gives a single entry per CDR3 protein. The repertoire holds around 260,000 distinct CDR3 sequences, with over 20% as singletons. The material sequenced was PBMCs. This TCR derives from a human donor in good health (CMV status not recorded). Some clones in this sample may be carry-over from other donors' samples.

Written as DNA, the CDR3 is TGTGCCAGCAGTTTATGGCAGCAACAATACGAGCAGTACTTC. Its protein is CASSLWQQQYEQYF. The rearrangement uses TRBV28 and TRBJ2-7, with D hard to call. Looked up from germline, CDR1 is MDHEN and CDR2 is SYDVKM. This CDR3 is built from 14 residues. V lost 0 bases, J lost 4 bases, and 10 bases lay in between.